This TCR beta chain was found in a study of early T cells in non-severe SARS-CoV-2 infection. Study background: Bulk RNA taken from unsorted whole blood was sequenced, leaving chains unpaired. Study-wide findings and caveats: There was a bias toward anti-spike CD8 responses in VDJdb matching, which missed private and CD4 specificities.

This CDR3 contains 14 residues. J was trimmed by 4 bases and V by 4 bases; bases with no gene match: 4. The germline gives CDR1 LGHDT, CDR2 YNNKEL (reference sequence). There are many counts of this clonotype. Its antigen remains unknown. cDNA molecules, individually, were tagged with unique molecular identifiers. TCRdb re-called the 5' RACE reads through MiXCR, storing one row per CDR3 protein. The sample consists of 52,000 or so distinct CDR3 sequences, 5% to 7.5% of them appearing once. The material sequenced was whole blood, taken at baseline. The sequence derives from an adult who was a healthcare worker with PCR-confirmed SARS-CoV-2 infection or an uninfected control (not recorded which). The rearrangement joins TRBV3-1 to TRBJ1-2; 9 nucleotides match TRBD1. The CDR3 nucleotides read TGTGCCAGCAGCCCCACAGGGGGCCTCTATGGCTACACCTTC. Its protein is CASSPTGGLYGYTF. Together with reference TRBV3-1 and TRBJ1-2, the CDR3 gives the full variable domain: DTAVSQTPKYLVTQMGNDKSIKCEQNLGHDTMYWYKQDSKKFLKIMFSYNNKELIINETVPNRFSPKSPDKAHLNLHINSLELGDSAVYFCASSPTGGLYGYTFGSGTRLTVV.